Each of the 25 T cell receptor beta chains below was sequenced from the same sample in a study of cytomegalovirus exposure and HLA in healthy donors. The PCR used 60 Vbeta and 13 Jbeta primers. Clones were read by immunoSEQ multiplex PCR, and TCRdb kept only the in-frame ones, dropping some. The data show around 87,000 clones, 76% seen once. Sample: PBMCs. These receptors came from a man in his forties or fifties in good health and CMV-seronegative.

The chain couples TRBV28 to TRBJ2-2; 7 bases are shared with TRBD2. Trimming cost V 3 bases and J 7 bases; bases outside gene matches: 8. This CDR3 has 15 amino acids. The V gene's germline CDR1 is MDHEN and CDR2 SYDVKM. The CDR3 sequence is CASSFRGSRIGELFF. The CDR3 region has the DNA TGTGCCAGCAGTTTCCGCGGGAGTCGTATCGGGGAGCTGTTTTTT. Filled out from reference TRBV28 and TRBJ2-2, the complete variable domain reads DVKVTQSSRYLVKRTGEKVFLECVQDMDHENMFWYRQDPGLGLRLIYFSYDVKMKEKGDIPEGYSVSREKKERFSLILESASTNQTSMYLCASSFRGSRIGELFFGEGSRLTVL.

V and J are TRBV19 and TRBJ1-5; 10 nucleotides match TRBD1. The CDR3 is 18 amino acids. With 5 bases clipped from V and 10 bases from J, the junction kept 20 bases outside the gene matches. Germline assignment: CDR1 LNHDA and CDR2 SQIVND (reference sequence). The CDR3 reads CASSLGDRGGMEGIPQHF. CDR3 DNA: TGTGCCAGTAGTCTAGGGGACAGGGGAGGGATGGAGGGAATCCCCCAGCATTTT. Full variable domain (remainder filled in from reference TRBV19 and TRBJ1-5): DGGITQSPKYLFRKEGQNVTLSCEQNLNHDAMYWYRQDPGQGLRLIYYSQIVNDFQKGDIAEGYSVSREKKESFPLTVTSAQKNPTAFYLCASSLGDRGGMEGIPQHFGDGTRLSIL.

This clone was counted between two and nine times. The chain uses TRBV7-9 and TRBJ1-1, with TRBD1 identical over 8 bases. Germline assignment: CDR1 SEHNR and CDR2 FQNEAQ (reference sequence). V gave up 5 bases and J gave up 1 base; unmatched junction bases: 12. This CDR3 spans 17 amino acids. The CDR3 protein is CASSAGQGAFSNTEAFF. CDR3 DNA sequence: TGTGCCAGCAGCGCGGGGCAGGGGGCCTTCTCGAACACTGAAGCTTTCTTT.

This sequence joins TRBV30 and TRBJ2-7; 12 bases match TRBD2. The CDR3 extends over 14 amino acids. Germline CDR1 GTSNPN, CDR2 SVGIG (reference sequence). V lost 1 base and J lost 7; bases outside the gene matches: 5. CDR3 in DNA: TGTGCCTGGAGTGGACTAGCGGGGGCGGGGGAGCAGTACTTC. Its translation is CAWSGLAGAGEQYF.

The sample holds a few counts of this clone. The V gene is TRBV27, the J gene TRBJ2-7; D is perhaps TRBD2 (6 bases). The CDR3 runs to 14 residues. Trimming stripped 3 bases from V and 2 bases from J, with 11 bases between. In germline, CDR1 is MNHEY, CDR2 SMNVEV (reference sequence). CDR3 sequence (DNA): TGTGCCAGCAGTTTTGGGGACTCAACCTACGAGCAGTACTTC. Amino acid sequence: CASSFGDSTYEQYF.

The chain has TRBV10-2 and TRBJ1-6, with 8 bases identical to TRBD1. After removal of 6 bases from V and 8 bases from J, the junction contained 6 bases not matched to a gene. Germline assignment: CDR1 WSHSY and CDR2 SAAADI. This CDR3 has 14 residues. CDR3 sequence (DNA): TGCGCCAGCAGGTTGACAGGGGATCATTCACCCCTCCACTTT. Protein: CASRLTGDHSPLHF.

The genes are TRBV6-5 and TRBJ1-2; D may be TRBD1 (5 bases). V gave up 6 bases and J gave up 2 bases, with 16 bases separating them. CDR3 length: 15 amino acids. Germline V lookup: CDR1 MNHEY, CDR2 SVGAGI. The DNA of the CDR3 is TGTGCCAGCAGCATAACAGGTCTAAGCAACTATGGCTACACCTTC. Translating gives CASSITGLSNYGYTF.

The rearrangement links TRBV2 to TRBJ2-1; perhaps TRBD1 as D (5 bases). Germline CDR1 is SNHLY and CDR2 is FYNNEI. Trimming shortened V by 8 bases and J by 0 bases, and 8 bases separated the two germline ends. The CDR3 extends over 13 amino acids. CDR3 region: CASHRNSYNEQFF. DNA of the CDR3: TGTGCCAGCCACAGGAACTCCTACAATGAGCAGTTCTTC.

This chain uses TRBV28 with TRBJ1-2; 9 bases line up with TRBD1. Germline V gene data show CDR1 as MDHEN and CDR2 as SYDVKM. Unmatched junction bases numbered 9, after V lost 5 bases and J lost 5 bases. This CDR3 is 15 amino acids long. Here the CDR3 reads CASSNTGTGSYGYTF. DNA for the CDR3: TGTGCCAGCAGTAACACCGGGACAGGGTCATATGGCTACACCTTC.

The V call is TRBV25-1, the J call TRBJ1-2; 7 bases align to TRBD1. Looked up from germline, CDR1 is MGHDK and CDR2 is SYGVNS. Trimming at V came to 4 bases and at J to 0 bases, leaving 5 bases not matched to a gene. The CDR3 sequence is 15 residues long. CDR3 region: CASSVTGEANYGYTF. DNA for the CDR3: TGTGCCAGCAGTGTTACAGGGGAGGCTAACTATGGCTACACCTTC.

The chain's CDR3 is CAQGDEQYF. The CDR3 nucleotides read TGTGCCCAGGGTGACGAGCAGTACTTC. The chain employs TRBV7-9 and TRBJ2-7; TRBD1 is a possible D gene (5 bases). V was shortened by 11 bases and J by 5 bases, with 7 bases between the two germline ends. CDR3 length: 9 amino acids. Per germline, CDR1 SEHNR and CDR2 FQNEAQ (reference sequence).

A word on this clone: The same CDR3 can be traced to other DNA sequences in this sample. J is TRBJ2-7 and V is TRBV5-1; 11 bases map to TRBD1. The V gene end was trimmed by 5 bases and the J gene end by 6 bases; junction bases not matched to a gene: 7. CDR3 length equals 14 residues. Germline lookup yields CDR1 SGHRS and CDR2 YFSETQ. This CDR3 is CASSSGQGACEQYF. CDR3 nucleotides: TGCGCCAGCAGTTCCGGACAGGGGGCCTGCGAGCAGTACTTC. Variable domain in full (rest from reference TRBV5-1 and TRBJ2-7): KAGVTQTPRYLIKTRGQQVTLSCSPISGHRSVSWYQQTPGQGLQFLFEYFSETQRNKGNFPGRFSGRQFSNSRSEMNVSTLELGDSALYLCASSSGQGACEQYFGPGTRLTVT.

This clone was counted a single time. The V call is TRBV27, the J call TRBJ2-7; a possible D gene is TRBD1 (6 bases). Trimming left V 2 bases short and J 3 bases short, with 8 bases between. The CDR3 has 13 amino acids. Germline-derived CDR1 and CDR2 are MNHEY and SMNVEV (reference sequence). The CDR3 sequence is CASSLARGYEQYF. The DNA for the CDR3 is TGTGCCAGCAGTTTAGCCAGGGGCTACGAGCAGTACTTC.

V usage is TRBV18 and J usage is TRBJ1-6, with TRBD1 matching over 7 bases. The CDR3 runs to 17 residues. CDR1 KGHSH and CDR2 LQKENI come from the germline V gene. V was clipped by 3 bases and J by 5 bases; unmatched bases: 10. CDR3 in DNA: TGTGCCAGCTCACCGACACTCGGGACAGCAAATAATTCACCCCTCCACTTT. Amino acid sequence: CASSPTLGTANNSPLHF.

The V and J genes are TRBV7-6 and TRBJ1-6, with TRBD1 matching over 10 bases. Germline V lookup: CDR1 SGHVS, CDR2 FNYEAQ. This CDR3 is built from 16 residues. The V segment lost 6 bases and the J segment 8 bases; nucleotides outside the gene matches: 10. The CDR3 loop is CASSPGTGVGDSPLHF. The DNA for the CDR3 is TGTGCCAGCAGTCCAGGGACAGGGGTTGGTGATTCACCCCTCCACTTT.

The rearrangement uses TRBV28 and TRBJ2-7; D is unclear. CDR3 size: 16 residues. Trimming left V 5 bases short and J 0 bases short, with 17 bases between. The V gene's germline CDR1 is MDHEN and CDR2 SYDVKM. The CDR3 region is CASSPHIPGSSYEQYF. The CDR3 DNA reads as TGTGCCAGCAGTCCGCATATCCCAGGTAGCTCCTACGAGCAGTACTTC.

This clone appeared once. Other DNA sequences of this sample code for an identical CDR3. The chain combines TRBV7-2 with TRBJ1-2; D is unclear. The V gene lost 3 bases and the J gene lost 3 bases, with 8 bases spanning the gap. The CDR3 sequence is 13 residues long. Germline assignment: CDR1 SGHTA and CDR2 FQGNSA. The CDR3 sequence: CASSFNRDYGYTF. For the CDR3, the DNA is TGTGCCAGCAGCTTTAACAGAGACTATGGCTACACCTTC. Supplemented by reference TRBV7-2 and TRBJ1-2, the full variable domain reads GAGVSQSPSNKVTEKGKDVELRCDPISGHTALYWYRQSLGQGLEFLIYFQGNSAPDKSGLPSDRFSAERTGGSVSTLTIQRTQQEDSAVYLCASSFNRDYGYTFGSGTRLTVV.

V is TRBV7-9 and J is TRBJ2-5; D not certain. V was shortened by 1 base and J by 8 bases, with 8 bases between the two germline ends. CDR1 is SEHNR, CDR2 FQNEAQ, per germline (reference sequence). This CDR3 spans 12 amino acids. CDR3 nucleotides: TGTGCCAGCAGCTTAGATAGCTCTACCCAGTACTTC. This translates into CASSLDSSTQYF.

The chain links TRBV7-6 to TRBJ1-5; 8 bases are a match to TRBD1. The CDR3 loop spans 16 amino acids. Per germline, CDR1 SGHVS and CDR2 FNYEAQ. V shed 1 base and J 7 bases; nucleotides not matched to a gene: 9. CDR3 sequence reads: CASSLGFQGAGQPQHF. In nucleotides, the CDR3 is TGTGCCAGCAGCTTAGGTTTCCAGGGGGCAGGACAGCCCCAGCATTTT. The full variable domain, with the rest looked up from reference TRBV7-6 and TRBJ1-5, is GAGVSQSPRYKVTKRGQDVALRCDPISGHVSLYWYRQALGQGPEFLTYFNYEAQQDKSGLPNDRFSAERPEGSISTLTIQRTEQRDSAMYRCASSLGFQGAGQPQHFGDGTRLSIL.

The chain links TRBV2 to TRBJ2-7, with unresolved D. CDR1 and CDR2 from the germline V gene are SNHLY and FYNNEI. Trimming removed 2 bases from V and 6 bases from J, with 14 bases in between. The CDR3 extends over 14 amino acids. The DNA of the CDR3 is TGTGCCAGCAGTGAACGACACTTTCTCTCCGAGCAGTACTTC. Translated, it gives CASSERHFLSEQYF. The full variable domain, its missing parts supplied by reference TRBV2 and TRBJ2-7, is EPEVTQTPSHQVTQMGQEVILRCVPISNHLYFYWYRQILGQKVEFLVSFYNNEISEKSEIFDDQFSVERPDGSNFTLKIRSTKLEDSAMYFCASSERHFLSEQYFGPGTRLTVT.

The table lists this clone with a few counts. The same CDR3 can be traced to other DNA sequences in this sample. The chain carries TRBV4-3 and TRBJ2-5, with 7 bases fitting TRBD1. Per the germline V gene, CDR1 is LGHNA and CDR2 is YSLEER. CDR3 length equals 15 residues. J gave up 1 base and V 1 base, and 3 bases lay outside the gene matches. As DNA, the CDR3 is TGCGCCAGCAGCCAAGGGACAGGACTCCAAGAGACCCAGTACTTC. The encoded protein is CASSQGTGLQETQYF.

The chain employs TRBV27 and TRBJ2-3; 9 bases map to TRBD1. Germline assignment: CDR1 MNHEY and CDR2 SMNVEV (reference sequence). V gave up 5 bases and J gave up 8 bases; unmatched junction bases: 17. This CDR3 is built from 17 residues. The CDR3 here is CASSPNPTGGAYVTQYF. CDR3 DNA: TGTGCCAGCAGTCCGAACCCGACAGGGGGAGCATATGTTACGCAGTATTTT.

The gene calls are TRBV30 and TRBJ1-6; 7 nucleotides match TRBD1. The CDR3 spans 15 residues. V lost 0 bases to trimming and J lost 9 bases; unmatched junction nucleotides: 8. In germline, CDR1 is GTSNPN, CDR2 SVGIG (reference sequence). CDR3 nucleotides: TGTGCCTGGAGTGTACCTGGCAGGGGGTCTTCACCCCTCCACTTT. It encodes CAWSVPGRGSSPLHF.

This clone was counted between two and nine times. The V call is TRBV7-6, the J call TRBJ1-2, with D perhaps TRBD1 (6 bases). Trimming shortened V by 5 bases and J by 3 bases, and 16 bases separated the two germline ends. From germline, CDR1 is SGHVS and CDR2 FNYEAQ. The CDR3 length is 15 residues. This chain's CDR3 is CASSQGPGTHYGYTF. The CDR3 bases are TGTGCCAGCAGCCAGGGGCCGGGGACCCACTATGGCTACACCTTC. The variable domain in full, completed from reference TRBV7-6 and TRBJ1-2, reads GAGVSQSPRYKVTKRGQDVALRCDPISGHVSLYWYRQALGQGPEFLTYFNYEAQQDKSGLPNDRFSAERPEGSISTLTIQRTEQRDSAMYRCASSQGPGTHYGYTFGSGTRLTVV.

This rearrangement joins TRBV7-2 to TRBJ1-1, with D unresolved. Germline V gene data show CDR1 as SGHTA and CDR2 as FQGNSA. The CDR3 consists of 13 residues. With 3 bases removed from V and 4 bases from J, the gap between germline ends came to 9 bases. The CDR3 DNA follows: TGTGCCAGCAGCTTCAGACTAGGCACTGAAGCTTTCTTT. This sequence encodes CASSFRLGTEAFF. Full variable domain (outside the CDR3, taken from reference TRBV7-2 and TRBJ1-1): GAGVSQSPSNKVTEKGKDVELRCDPISGHTALYWYRQSLGQGLEFLIYFQGNSAPDKSGLPSDRFSAERTGGSVSTLTIQRTQQEDSAVYLCASSFRLGTEAFFGQGTRLTVV.